The entry below gives a single T cell receptor (beta chain) sequence along with its context. Its antigen is unidentified. These data originate in a study of beta chain features in type 1 diabetes. Since all of the isolated RNA was reverse transcribed, expressed TCRB transcripts were what got sequenced. Method: immunoSEQ multiplex PCR; TCRdb's copy keeps in-frame clones and lacks some. Here the sample spans roughly 610,000 clones, 15% being singletons. Trimming pared 0 bases from V and 10 bases from J, leaving 17 bases between. The CDR3 is 16 residues long. The germline V gene encodes CDR1 SGHRS and CDR2 YFSETQ. Study-level points and caveats: Fewer insertions but more deletions were seen at VDJ junctions in type 1 diabetes patients. Among patients with Type 1 diabetes, TCRB CDR3s were moderately but significantly shorter in every one of the four CD4+ subsets. Here, the possible influence of HLA type (on TCRB rearrangement) remained unresolved. The naive, central memory and Treg TCRB repertoires of patients appeared to be more similar to one another than those of healthy donors.

This clonotype was obtained from a man aged 18-30 years in good health. Sequencing input: naive CD4+ T cells from blood. The chain recombines TRBV5-1 with TRBJ1-6; D is possibly TRBD1 (6 bases). CDR3 amino acids: CASSLVFTGIGSPLHF. The CDR3 nucleotides are TGCGCCAGCAGCTTGGTTTTCACAGGGATCGGCTCACCCCTCCACTTT. The variable domain in full, with the rest retrieved from reference TRBV5-1 and TRBJ1-6, is KAGVTQTPRYLIKTRGQQVTLSCSPISGHRSVSWYQQTPGQGLQFLFEYFSETQRNKGNFPGRFSGRQFSNSRSEMNVSTLELGDSALYLCASSLVFTGIGSPLHFGNGTRLTVT.